A single sample is the source of the 29 T cell receptor beta chains below, sequenced in a study of T cells after yellow fever vaccination. TCRdb re-called the 5' RACE reads with MiXCR, one entry per CDR3 protein. The sample yields 70,000 or so distinct CDR3 sequences, roughly 6% seen once. This material consisted of CD4+ T cells sorted from PBMCs, taken approximately 16 days after the first yellow fever vaccination. Receptors were obtained from a man younger than 30 who received the YFV17D yellow fever vaccine.

There are many counts of this clonotype. V is TRBV5-1 and J is TRBJ2-3; 8 bases fit TRBD2. The CDR3 is 17 residues long. The trim removed 0 bases at V and 2 bases at J, leaving 8 bases unmatched. Germline V gives CDR1 SGHRS, CDR2 YFSETQ. The DNA for the CDR3 is TGCGCCAGCAGCTTGGTCCCGAGCGGGGGCCTCACAGATACGCAGTATTTT. Amino acid sequence: CASSLVPSGGLTDTQYF.

This clonotype was picked up many times. The rearrangement joins TRBV20-1 to TRBJ2-1, with 12 bases aligning to TRBD2. Germline trimming cut 6 bases from V and 3 bases from J; bases unmatched to any gene: 12. The CDR3 length is 17 residues. Per germline, CDR1 DFQATT and CDR2 SNEGSKA (reference sequence). CDR3 region: CSAPGTSGSTYYNEQFF. DNA of the CDR3: TGCAGTGCCCCAGGGACTAGCGGGTCCACCTACTACAATGAGCAGTTCTTC.

This clonotype was found many times. V is TRBV3-1 and J is TRBJ1-2; D is ambiguous. V gave up 1 base and J gave up 4 bases, with 7 bases separating them. This CDR3 region has 13 residues. Germline-derived CDR1 and CDR2 are LGHDT and YNNKEL (reference sequence). In DNA form, the CDR3 reads TGTGCCAGCAGCCAAGGGACGACCTATGGCTACACCTTC. It is translated as CASSQGTTYGYTF.

There are many counts of this clonotype. This chain connects TRBV9 to TRBJ1-6; D is possibly TRBD1 (5 bases). This CDR3 comprises 16 residues. The germline V gene has CDR1 SGDLS and CDR2 YYNGEE. V lost 3 bases and J lost 0, with 10 bases in between. CDR3 bases: TGTGCCAGCAGCGAGAGGGGATACTCCTATAATTCACCCCTCCACTTT. Residues: CASSERGYSYNSPLHF.

This clonotype appeared many times. V usage is TRBV28 and J usage is TRBJ2-1; 7 nucleotides align to TRBD2. The trim removed 3 bases at V and 0 bases at J, leaving 5 bases unmatched. Germline V CDR1 and CDR2: MDHEN, SYDVKM. This CDR3 spans 16 amino acids. CDR3 sequence: CASSLGGVPSYNEQFF. CDR3 sequence (DNA): TGTGCCAGCAGTTTGGGAGGGGTGCCCTCCTACAATGAGCAGTTCTTC.

Ten or more counts support this clonotype. The rearrangement joins TRBV5-1 to TRBJ2-5; D is perhaps TRBD2 (5 bases). Trimming shortened V by 2 bases and J by 2 bases, and 7 bases separated the two germline ends. The CDR3 has 13 amino acids. From germline, CDR1 is SGHRS and CDR2 YFSETQ. The CDR3 DNA sequence: TGCGCCAGCAGCTTTAGCGCTCAAGAGACCCAGTACTTC. It specifies CASSFSAQETQYF.

There are many counts of this clonotype. The rearrangement joins TRBV7-2 to TRBJ2-1; D gene unclear. The CDR3 is made up of 13 amino acids. Trimming took off 3 bases at V and 5 bases at J, with 8 bases between the two ends. CDR1 and CDR2 (germline): SGHTA, FQGNSA. CDR3 sequence reads: CASSFMINNEQFF. CDR3 DNA sequence: TGTGCCAGCAGCTTTATGATTAACAATGAGCAGTTCTTC.

J is TRBJ1-4 and V is TRBV6-2 or TRBV6-3; TRBD1 matches at 7 bases. The CDR3 spans 16 residues. Trimming at V came to 0 bases and at J to 11 bases, leaving 12 bases not matched to a gene. Germline loops: CDR1 MNHEY, CDR2 SVGEGT. The CDR3 nucleotides are TGTGCCAGCAGTTACTCAGGGGGCTCCTGGGATTGGAAACTGTTTTTT. Protein: CASSYSGGSWDWKLFF.

In this sample, this clonotype turned up many times. The V call is TRBV12-3 or TRBV12-4, the J call TRBJ1-6; TRBD1 matches at 7 bases. V lost 1 base, J lost 9 bases, and 0 bases stayed unmatched. The CDR3 is 13 amino acids. Here the CDR3 DNA reads TGTGCCAGCAGTTTAGGGACAGGTTCACCCCTCCACTTT. It is translated as CASSLGTGSPLHF.

This clonotype was detected ten times or more. This chain connects TRBV24-1 to TRBJ2-3; 16 bases map to TRBD2. Germline CDR1 is KGHDR and CDR2 is SFDVKD. This CDR3 contains 19 residues. The trim removed 0 bases at V and 4 bases at J, leaving 6 bases unmatched. This CDR3 is CATSDLGTSGGAAADTQYF. CDR3 sequence (DNA): TGTGCCACCAGTGATTTGGGGACTAGCGGGGGGGCTGCAGCAGATACGCAGTATTTT.

There are many counts of this clonotype. V is TRBV12-3 or TRBV12-4 and J is TRBJ1-3; possible D gene TRBD1, 6 bases. The germline V and J ends were trimmed by 1 base and 0 bases, with 10 bases remaining between them. The CDR3 is 16 residues long. CDR3 sequence: CASSLVVGGSGNTIYF. The DNA of the CDR3 is TGTGCCAGCAGTTTAGTGGTAGGGGGCTCTGGAAACACCATATATTTT.

In this sample, this clonotype turned up many times. This CDR3 is CASRTGPPSYNSPLHF. The CDR3 DNA is TGTGCCAGCCGGACAGGGCCTCCCTCCTATAATTCACCCCTCCACTTT. The chain couples TRBV27 to TRBJ1-6; the match to TRBD1 covers 8 bases. With V trimmed by 8 bases and J by 0 bases, 6 bases remained unmatched. The CDR3 is 16 amino acids. In germline, CDR1 is MNHEY, CDR2 SMNVEV (reference sequence).

This clonotype occurred many times. The gene calls are TRBV5-5 and TRBJ2-7, with a weak D call TRBD2 (6 bases). The germline V gene has CDR1 SGHKS and CDR2 YYEKEE (reference sequence). This CDR3 spans 11 amino acids. This CDR3 is CLRRVSYEQYF. CDR3 DNA: TGTCTTCGGAGGGTCTCCTACGAGCAGTACTTC.

This clonotype was seen many times. Here the CDR3 DNA reads TGTGCCAGCAGCTTTGAGTCCCCGTCGTACGAGCAGTACTTC. It yields the protein CASSFESPSYEQYF. The gene calls are TRBV7-9 and TRBJ2-7; D call uncertain. V shed 3 bases and J shed 4 bases, with 13 bases lying between them. Germline lookup yields CDR1 SEHNR and CDR2 FQNEAQ (reference sequence). The CDR3 is 14 residues long.

This clonotype was counted many times. This chain uses TRBV12-3 or TRBV12-4 with TRBJ1-3; D uncertain. This CDR3 has 13 residues. V lost 7 bases and J 0 bases, leaving 7 bases between the germline ends. The CDR3 sequence is CASILFSGNTIYF. In DNA, the CDR3 is TGTGCCAGCATTCTTTTCTCTGGAAACACCATATATTTT.

This clonotype appeared many times. This chain connects TRBV6-5 to TRBJ1-1, with D tentatively TRBD1 (5 bases). Germline V gives CDR1 MNHEY, CDR2 SVGAGI. This CDR3 has 13 amino acids. Trimming removed 2 bases at V and 3 bases at J, with 7 bases between. Here the CDR3 reads CASSYRGDTEAFF. CDR3 coding DNA: TGTGCCAGCAGTTACCGGGGGGACACTGAAGCTTTCTTT.

This clonotype was seen ten or more times. The chain uses TRBV20-1 and TRBJ1-2; D is possibly TRBD1 (6 bases). The CDR3 sequence is 14 residues long. V lost 4 bases and J lost 8, with 20 bases in between. Germline V gene sequence: CDR1 DFQATT, CDR2 SNEGSKA (reference sequence). CDR3 residues: CSATTGTLDEGYTF. The DNA for the CDR3 is TGCAGTGCTACCACTGGGACACTAGATGAAGGCTACACCTTC.

This clonotype was found many times. The limits of the CDR3 on the DNA are not certain, so only TCRdb's listed CDR3 is given. The V call is TRBV4-3, the J call TRBJ1-2. The CDR3 comprises 15 residues, both ends counted. Germline CDR1 and CDR2: LGHNA and YSLEER. The CDR3 spells CASSQVLSDVYGYTF.

In this sample, this clonotype turned up many times. The chain has TRBV12-3 or TRBV12-4 and TRBJ1-2; D might be TRBD1 (5 bases). The CDR3 runs 14 residues. V lost 8 bases and J lost 8, with 21 bases in between. The CDR3 spells CASSITGPSEGYTF. DNA for the CDR3: TGTGCCAGCTCAATTACGGGACCATCGGAAGGCTACACCTTC.

The sample holds many counts of this clonotype. The chain carries TRBV6-5 and TRBJ1-2; no clear D gene. V lost 2 bases to trimming and J lost 5 bases, with 6 bases between them. The CDR3 length is 12 residues. Germline-derived CDR1 and CDR2 are MNHEY and SVGAGI. The CDR3 region has the DNA TGTGCCAGCAGTTACGGCAATTATGGCTACACCTTC. This gives the protein CASSYGNYGYTF.

This clonotype was counted many times. CDR3 nucleotides: TGTGCCACCAGCAGAGACTGGGCGGGGCGGTTCTTC. It encodes CATSRDWAGRFF. This chain uses TRBV15 with TRBJ2-1; the D gene is possibly TRBD2 (6 bases). The germline gives CDR1 LNHNV, CDR2 YYDKDF (reference sequence). The CDR3 totals 12 residues. V lost 0 bases to trimming and J lost 15 bases, with 12 bases between them.

This clonotype was observed at least ten times. This chain joins TRBV9 and TRBJ2-6; D is perhaps TRBD1 (7 bases). Germline V gene sequence: CDR1 SGDLS, CDR2 YYNGEE. V gave up 7 bases and J gave up 2 bases, with 16 bases separating them. The CDR3 runs to 16 residues. The CDR3 region is CASSLSRGAGANVLTF. Written as DNA, the CDR3 is TGTGCCAGCTCCCTGAGCAGGGGGGCTGGGGCCAACGTCCTGACTTTC.

The CDR3 spells CASSLRVEQFF. The CDR3 nucleotides are TGTGCCAGCAGCTTAAGGGTCGAGCAGTTCTTC. The chain links TRBV7-8 to TRBJ2-1; D remains unclear. There are 11 residues in the CDR3. The germline V and J ends were trimmed by 2 bases and 10 bases, with 6 bases remaining between them. Germline values: CDR1 SGHVS, CDR2 FQNEAQ.

This clonotype was observed many times. The rearrangement uses TRBV5-1 and TRBJ1-4; D uncertain. This CDR3 comprises 15 residues. The V end lost 0 bases, the J end lost 6 bases, and 12 bases lay between the germline ends. Looked up from germline, CDR1 is SGHRS and CDR2 is YFSETQ. CDR3 sequence reads: CASSLGPRRDEKLFF. The CDR3 nucleotides are TGCGCCAGCAGCTTGGGGCCCCGACGTGATGAAAAACTGTTTTTT.

This clonotype was observed at least ten times. This chain connects TRBV18 to TRBJ2-2; D is unclear. The CDR3 runs 15 residues. Per the germline V gene, CDR1 is KGHSH and CDR2 is LQKENI. Trimming shortened V by 4 bases and J by 0 bases, and 9 bases separated the two germline ends. CDR3 bases: TGTGCCAGCTCACTCTCCAGAACGAACACCGGGGAGCTGTTTTTT. Translated: CASSLSRTNTGELFF.

The V gene is TRBV19, the J gene TRBJ2-7; TRBD1 agrees at 8 bases. V lost 5 bases, J lost 2 bases, and 5 bases stayed unmatched. This CDR3 comprises 14 residues. CDR1 is LNHDA, CDR2 SQIVND, per germline (reference sequence). In nucleotides, the CDR3 is TGTGCCAGTAGTCCTTTGGACAGGGCCTACGAGCAGTACTTC. Its protein product is CASSPLDRAYEQYF.

This clonotype was seen many times. The V and J genes are TRBV27 and TRBJ2-1; 7 positions agree with TRBD2. Germline V gives CDR1 MNHEY, CDR2 SMNVEV (reference sequence). The J segment lost 12 bases and the V segment lost 6 bases, leaving 5 bases of the junction unmatched. The CDR3 has 11 amino acids. CDR3 coding DNA: TGTGCCAGCAGCGGACCGGGGGGGCAGTTCTTC. Translation: CASSGPGGQFF.

Only one count was recorded for this clonotype. A much larger clone sits a single nucleotide away, making a read error possible. The V call is TRBV5-1, the J call TRBJ1-2; the match to TRBD1 covers 7 bases. The CDR3 has 16 residues. Germline assignment: CDR1 SGHRS and CDR2 YFSETQ. CDR3 in DNA: TGCGCCAGCAGCTTGGCCGTAACAGGGGTAAACTATGGCTACGCCTTC. Protein: CASSLAVTGVNYGYAF.

This clonotype was found many times. V and J are TRBV2 and TRBJ2-7, with D perhaps matching TRBD2 (7 bases). The germline CDR1 and CDR2 sequences are SNHLY and FYNNEI. V dropped 5 bases and J dropped 0 bases, with 11 bases sitting between them. The CDR3 is made up of 14 amino acids. The CDR3 is CASSPRGASYEQYF. The CDR3 DNA is TGTGCCAGCAGTCCCCGGGGGGCCTCCTACGAGCAGTACTTC.